A selection of T cell receptor beta chains follows, all from one sample in a study of shared clonotypes between healthy human individuals. Assay: immunoSEQ multiplex PCR; the TCRdb copy retains only in-frame clones and omits some. The table lists 2 million to 3 million clones, 90% to 95% of them singletons. Sequencing was carried out using naive CD4+ T cells from PBMCs. Source of these receptors: a man aged 18 to 29 in good health. Some clones in this sample may be carry-over from other donors' samples. The CDR3 runs from the conserved cysteine through the conserved F or W. Fields, in order: V gene, J gene, clone size, D gene, CDR3 DNA, CDR3 protein. A D gene is named only where the DNA matches it firmly. Expanded clones get a size class; other rows say once, few or many, or leave the size out.

TRBV4-3	TRBJ1-1	.	.	TGCGCCAGCAGCTCACAGGGTCGGACTGAAGCTTTCTTT	CASSSQGRTEAFF
TRBV2	TRBJ2-5	.	.	TGTGCCAGCCCTCGGAGTCCTCAAGAGACCCAGTACTTC	CASPRSPQETQYF
TRBV4-3	TRBJ2-5	.	.	TGCGCCAGCAGCCAAGGCCCCCTTGAGACCCAGTACTTC	CASSQGPLETQYF
TRBV6-1	TRBJ2-7	.	TRBD2	TGTGCCACCCATCAGCGGGGCGAGCAGTACTTC	CATHQRGEQYF
TRBV5-5	TRBJ2-7	.	.	TGTGCCAGCAGCTTGGCCGGAGGACCCTACGAGCAGTACTTC	CASSLAGGPYEQYF
TRBV15	TRBJ2-1	.	TRBD2	TGTGCCACCAGCGGCACCGGGACTAGCGGGGGTACCATGAGCTCCTACAATGAGCAGTTCTTC	CATSGTGTSGGTMSSYNEQFF
TRBV28	TRBJ1-4	.	.	TGTGCCAGCAGACAGGGTAGCCCTAATGAAAAACTGTTTTTT	CASRQGSPNEKLFF
TRBV6-6	TRBJ1-1	once	TRBD1	TGTGCCAGCAGTTACCCACACAGGGGGTGGGACACTGAAGCTTTCTTT	CASSYPHRGWDTEAFF
TRBV27	TRBJ2-3	.	.	TGTGCCCGGGGAGTGGGCACAGATACGCAGTATTTT	CARGVGTDTQYF
TRBV2	TRBJ2-3	.	TRBD1	TGTGCCAGCAGGCCCCTCCCGGCAGGGGGATCAGATACGCAGTATTTT	CASRPLPAGGSDTQYF
TRBV27	TRBJ2-7	.	.	TGTGCCAGCAGTTTCGGGCCAAATGGAGCCTACGAGCAGTACTTC	CASSFGPNGAYEQYF
TRBV9	TRBJ2-7	.	TRBD2	TGTGCCAGCAGCGTATCCCACCCGGGACTAGCGGGAGCTGGGGAGCAGTACTTC	CASSVSHPGLAGAGEQYF
TRBV27	TRBJ2-2	.	.	TGTGCCAGCAGTCCCGCAGCGGGGAACACCGGGGAGCTGTTTTTT	CASSPAAGNTGELFF
TRBV9	TRBJ2-4	.	TRBD2	TGTGCCAGCAGCGAGGGGACTAGCGGGGCATCCAAAAACATTCAGTACTTC	CASSEGTSGASKNIQYF
TRBV10-3	TRBJ2-5	once	.	TGTGCCATCAGTGAGCAGGGGATTTTACGGGATCCCGGGCAAGAGACCCAGTACTTC	CAISEQGILRDPGQETQYF
TRBV29-1	TRBJ2-3	.	.	TGCAGCGTTGCAGGGTCAACTAGCACAGATACGCAGTATTTT	CSVAGSTSTDTQYF